These 7 T cell receptor beta chains were all obtained from the same sample, sequenced in a study of blood T cell repertoires in COVID-19. TCRdb keeps only in-frame clones here, not all; method: immunoSEQ multiplex PCR. The sample shows hundreds of thousands of clones, roughly four fifths of them seen only once. The specimen sequenced was peripheral blood. The origin of the receptors is a man older than 75 with acute or convalescent COVID-19.

The chain couples TRBV11-2 to TRBJ2-3; D gene uncertain. Germline V CDR1 and CDR2: SGHAT, FQNNGV. Between the trimmed V and J ends, which lost 5 bases and 6 bases, there was a span of 9 bases. This CDR3 has 12 amino acids. The CDR3 sequence: CASSPILDTQYF. CDR3 DNA: TGTGCCAGCAGCCCTATATTGGATACGCAGTATTTT.

The chain combines TRBV10-3 with TRBJ1-2; D uncertain. This CDR3 has 13 residues. The germline V gene encodes CDR1 ENHRY and CDR2 SYGVKD. V lost 6 bases to trimming and J lost 1 base, with 9 bases between them. CDR3: CAISAASNYGYTF. For the CDR3, the DNA is TGTGCCATCAGCGCCGCCAGTAACTATGGCTACACCTTC.

V usage is TRBV4-2 and J usage is TRBJ2-7; 8 bases align to TRBD1. This CDR3 has 15 residues. The ends lost 0 bases at V and 4 bases at J; junction bases unmatched: 5. CDR1 is LGHNA and CDR2 is YNFKEQ in the germline V gene. The CDR3 here is CASSQDSRQGYEQYF. CDR3 in DNA: TGTGCCAGCAGCCAAGATAGCCGACAGGGGTACGAGCAGTACTTC.

The chain joins TRBV28 to TRBJ1-5, with unresolved D. The V end was cut by 7 bases, the J end by 4 bases, with 11 bases between. This CDR3 has 13 residues. The germline gives CDR1 MDHEN, CDR2 SYDVKM. The chain's CDR3 is CASKKGGNQPQHF. DNA for the CDR3: TGTGCCAGCAAGAAGGGAGGGAATCAGCCCCAGCATTTT.

The CDR3 coding sequence is TGTGCCAGCAGTGATTGGGACAGCATAAATCAGCCCCAGCATTTT. It codes for CASSDWDSINQPQHF. The chain recombines TRBV6-1 with TRBJ1-5; 7 bases map to TRBD1. CDR3 length equals 15 residues. Germline assignment: CDR1 MNHNS and CDR2 SASEGT. V dropped 3 bases and J dropped 4; count of bases not matched to a gene: 6.

The V gene is TRBV5-6, the J gene TRBJ2-7; possible D gene TRBD2, 6 bases. The CDR3 has 15 residues. Germline V gene data show CDR1 as SGHDT and CDR2 as YYEEEE. V was clipped by 4 bases and J by 3 bases, with 17 bases between them. The CDR3 DNA reads TGTGCCAGCAGCCGCGGGACGGATACTTTCTACGAGCAGTACTTC. Protein product: CASSRGTDTFYEQYF.

This chain's CDR3 is CASSIRTGDNSPLHF. The CDR3 coding sequence is TGTGCCAGTAGTATCCGGACAGGGGATAATTCACCCCTCCACTTT. The genes are TRBV19 and TRBJ1-6, with 9 bases aligning to TRBD1. CDR3 length equals 15 residues. Trimming removed 3 bases from V and 5 bases from J; junction bases left unmatched: 2. Germline CDR1 reads LNHDA; CDR2 reads SQIVND (reference sequence).